This T cell receptor beta chain was sequenced in a study of T cells after yellow fever vaccination. Study background: Fractions with few cells were prepared using SMART-Seq v4 Ultra Low Input. Overall study findings and caveats: In post-booster samples, most primary-vaccination clones reappeared (approximately 97% CD4, 70% to 90% CD8).

The TCR cDNA carried a universal primer site and UMIs from 5'RACE template switching. TCRdb processed the 5' RACE reads anew with MiXCR; each CDR3 protein has one entry. The table has 200,000 to 300,000 distinct CDR3 sequences, 6.9% seen once. This CDR3 contains 14 residues. Trimming cost V 4 bases and J 4 bases; bases outside gene matches: 6. About this clonotype: Its antigen is as yet unknown.

The sequence derives from a man aged 30 to 45 who received the YFV17D yellow fever vaccine. Material: CD4+ T cells sorted from PBMCs, obtained 15 days after the yellow fever booster vaccination. The gene calls are TRBV12-3 or TRBV12-4 and TRBJ1-1; 7 bases are a match to TRBD1. In nucleotides, the CDR3 is TGTGCCAGCAGTTCCAGGGGGGCGAGCACTGAAGCTTTCTTT. Protein product: CASSSRGASTEAFF.